The 29 T cell receptor beta chains given below trace back to one sample, sequenced in a study of CD8+ T cells in alopecia areata (dated by TCRdb to the late 2010s). Per the publication, the treatment or condition label means: oral pan-JAK inhibitor, 5-10 mg twice daily. The receptor library was made with the immunoSEQ multiplex PCR assay. RNA was extracted from all samples and reverse transcribed into cDNA, which served as template for TCR sequencing. TCRdb holds this immuneACCESS table with in-frame rearrangements only. Some clones are missing; in checked studies, unresolved V genes explain under half, and the rest has no known cause. Present in this sample are approximately 65,000 clones, 40% to 55% of which were seen just once. The top ten clones comprise approximately 20% of the sample. The sample consisted of CD8+ T cells sorted from blood, taken at roughly week 36, from a patient treated with tofacitinib. These receptors were taken from a human donor with alopecia areata.

The rearrangement uses TRBV4-2 and TRBJ2-1; D could derive from TRBD1 or TRBD2 (5 bases each). Trimming took off 0 bases at V and 10 bases at J, with 7 bases between the two ends. The germline V gene encodes CDR1 LGHNA and CDR2 YNFKEQ. The CDR3 runs to 12 residues. In DNA form, the CDR3 reads TGTGCCAGCAGCCAAGAGGGACGCGAGCAGTTCTTC. This codes for CASSQEGREQFF.

The V gene is TRBV27, the J gene TRBJ1-2; D may be TRBD1 (5 bases). The CDR3 spans 15 residues. The germline V gene encodes CDR1 MNHEY and CDR2 SMNVEV (reference sequence). V lost 5 bases and J lost 5, with 18 bases in between. The CDR3 is CASSLGGTLGYGYTF. The CDR3 DNA is TGTGCCAGCAGTCTGGGGGGGACCCTGGGATATGGCTACACCTTC.

This clone was detected a few times. The chain recombines TRBV5-5 with TRBJ2-1; D possibly uses TRBD1 or TRBD2 (5 bases each). From germline, CDR1 is SGHKS and CDR2 YYEKEE (reference sequence). Trimming cost V 2 bases and J 3 bases, with 9 bases left between them. The CDR3 spans 14 residues. The CDR3 sequence is CASSFWGSYNEQFF. CDR3 DNA: TGTGCCAGCAGCTTCTGGGGGAGCTACAATGAGCAGTTCTTC. Together with reference TRBV5-5 and TRBJ2-1, the CDR3 gives the full variable domain: DAGVTQSPTHLIKTRGQQVTLRCSPISGHKSVSWYQQVLGQGPQFIFQYYEKEERGRGNFPDRFSARQFPNYSSELNVNALLLGDSALYLCASSFWGSYNEQFFGPGTRLTVL.

This chain joins TRBV9 and TRBJ2-1, with D maybe TRBD1 (5 bases). CDR1 and CDR2 from the germline V gene are SGDLS and YYNGEE. V was shortened by 0 bases and J by 5 bases, with 9 bases between the two germline ends. The CDR3 loop spans 14 amino acids. The CDR3 coding sequence is TGTGCCAGCAGCGTAGGCCGGACAAACAATGAGCAGTTCTTC. The encoded protein is CASSVGRTNNEQFF. The whole variable domain, filled in from reference TRBV9 and TRBJ2-1, reads DSGVTQTPKHLITATGQRVTLRCSPRSGDLSVYWYQQSLDQGLQFLIQYYNGEERAKGNILERFSAQQFPDLHSELNLSSLELGDSALYFCASSVGRTNNEQFFGPGTRLTVL.

This clone was observed a few times. The rearrangement joins TRBV7-3 to TRBJ1-5, with D hard to call. Trimming removed 5 bases at V and 4 bases at J, with 9 bases between. The V gene's germline CDR1 is SGHTA and CDR2 FQGTGA. The CDR3 has 13 residues. For the CDR3, the DNA is TGTGCCAGCAGCCTGGGGAATAATCAGCCCCAGCATTTT. As protein: CASSLGNNQPQHF.

This clone has just a few counts. The CDR3 nucleotides read TGCAGCGTTGACAGGACAGGGGTCGGTCAGCCCCAGCATTTT. It specifies CSVDRTGVGQPQHF. The V gene is TRBV29-1, the J gene TRBJ1-5, with 9 positions matching TRBD1. V was pared by 3 bases and J by 6 bases, with 6 bases of the junction left unmatched. The CDR3 contains 14 residues. Per the germline V gene, CDR1 is SQVTM and CDR2 is ANQGSEA.

The table lists this clone with a few counts. The CDR3 spells CSVRDSHYEQYF. The CDR3 DNA reads TGCAGCGTTCGGGACAGTCATTACGAGCAGTACTTC. This chain uses TRBV29-1 with TRBJ2-7; 7 bases are a match to TRBD1. Germline CDR1 SQVTM, CDR2 ANQGSEA. The J segment lost 4 bases and the V segment lost 5 bases, leaving 5 bases of the junction unmatched. The CDR3 is made up of 12 amino acids.

V and J are TRBV9 and TRBJ2-1; no clear D gene. CDR1 SGDLS and CDR2 YYNGEE come from the germline V gene. The CDR3 has 13 amino acids. Trimming shortened V by 7 bases and J by 5 bases, and 13 bases separated the two germline ends. In DNA, the CDR3 is TGTGCCAGCTCCCCACCGGGCGACAATGAGCAGTTCTTC. Protein sequence: CASSPPGDNEQFF.

This clone appeared once. The V and J genes are TRBV2 and TRBJ1-2; tentative D call: TRBD1 (5 bases). Deletions cut 0 bases from V and 3 bases from J, with 11 bases between. The germline gives CDR1 SNHLY, CDR2 FYNNEI. CDR3 length equals 15 residues. In nucleotides, the CDR3 is TGTGCCAGCAGTGAAGCGCCCTCAGGGTACTATGGCTACACCTTC. The encoded protein is CASSEAPSGYYGYTF.

This clone was seen many times. The chain combines TRBV6-5 with TRBJ2-7; tentative D call: TRBD2 (5 bases). Looked up from germline, CDR1 is MNHEY and CDR2 is SVGAGI. The CDR3 is 12 residues long. V lost 4 bases, J lost 7 bases, and 11 bases lay in between. The CDR3 region is CASSLLGEEQYF. For the CDR3, the DNA is TGTGCCAGCAGTTTACTAGGAGAGGAGCAGTACTTC.

The V call is TRBV30, the J call TRBJ2-1, with 11 bases identical to TRBD2. Germline loops: CDR1 GTSNPN, CDR2 SVGIG (reference sequence). The CDR3 has 18 amino acids. Unmatched junction bases numbered 18, after V lost 3 bases and J lost 8 bases. The CDR3 DNA reads TGTGCCTGGAGCAAACAAAGGGCTAGCGGGAGGAGTTCGGATGAGCAGTTCTTC. It translates to CAWSKQRASGRSSDEQFF.

The V and J genes are TRBV18 and TRBJ2-7; maybe TRBD1 (6 bases). The ends were cut back, 5 bases at V and 2 bases at J, with 13 bases in the middle. The CDR3 has 14 residues. CDR1 and CDR2 from the germline V gene are KGHSH and LQKENI. CDR3 DNA sequence: TGTGCCAGCTCAGGGGGCGCGGCAGCCTACGAGCAGTACTTC. This gives the protein CASSGGAAAYEQYF.

V and J are TRBV30 and TRBJ2-3, with no clear D. CDR1 is GTSNPN and CDR2 is SVGIG in the germline V gene (reference sequence). This CDR3 has 12 residues. V dropped 5 bases and J dropped 1 base, with 7 bases sitting between them. This CDR3 is CAWGFRTDTQYF. DNA for the CDR3: TGTGCCTGGGGTTTCCGCACAGATACGCAGTATTTT. The whole variable domain, filled in from reference TRBV30 and TRBJ2-3, reads SQTIHQWPATLVQPVGSPLSLECTVEGTSNPNLYWYRQAAGRGLQLLFYSVGIGQISSEVPQNLSASRPQDRQFILSSKKLLLSDSGFYLCAWGFRTDTQYFGPGTRLTVL.

V is TRBV23-1 and J is TRBJ1-2, with 7 bases fitting TRBD1. TRBV23-1 is recorded as an ORF, its role being uncertain. This CDR3 is 14 amino acids long. V shed 7 bases and J 4 bases; nucleotides not matched to a gene: 9. The CDR3 reads CASKRGPAGYGYTF. CDR3 bases: TGCGCCAGCAAGAGGGGGCCGGCTGGCTATGGCTACACCTTC.

V is TRBV2 and J is TRBJ2-7, with D unresolved. V was trimmed by 1 base and J by 3 bases, leaving 10 bases between them. Germline V lookup: CDR1 SNHLY, CDR2 FYNNEI. The CDR3 has 14 residues. Here the CDR3 reads CASSEVRLGYEQYF. CDR3 nucleotide sequence: TGTGCCAGCAGTGAAGTCCGGTTGGGCTACGAGCAGTACTTC. Based on the CDR3 plus reference TRBV2 and TRBJ2-7, the full variable domain is EPEVTQTPSHQVTQMGQEVILRCVPISNHLYFYWYRQILGQKVEFLVSFYNNEISEKSEIFDDQFSVERPDGSNFTLKIRSTKLEDSAMYFCASSEVRLGYEQYFGPGTRLTVT.

V gene TRBV7-8 combines with J gene TRBJ2-7; 9 positions match TRBD1. Germline CDR1 reads SGHVS; CDR2 reads FQNEAQ. CDR3 length: 14 residues. The J segment lost 6 bases and the V segment lost 5 bases, leaving 8 bases of the junction unmatched. CDR3 coding DNA: TGTGCCAGCAGCCGAGTGGGACAGGGTCGCGAGCAGTACTTC. Residues: CASSRVGQGREQYF.

The chain joins TRBV30 to TRBJ1-5; no reliable D call. Between the trimmed V and J ends, which lost 2 bases and 4 bases, there was a span of 12 bases. Germline assignment: CDR1 GTSNPN and CDR2 SVGIG (reference sequence). CDR3 length: 14 residues. The CDR3 bases are TGTGCCTGGAGTTCGTTTTTTGGGAATCAGCCCCAGCATTTT. Translated: CAWSSFFGNQPQHF.

The chain is built from TRBV29-1 and TRBJ2-7; TRBD1 matches at 9 bases. J gave up 3 bases and V 4 bases, and 7 bases lay outside the gene matches. Germline-derived CDR1 and CDR2 are SQVTM and ANQGSEA. CDR3 length: 14 amino acids. The CDR3 loop reads CSVAHLDRGYEQYF. For the CDR3, the DNA is TGCAGCGTTGCCCATTTGGACAGGGGCTACGAGCAGTACTTC.

The chain links TRBV29-1 to TRBJ2-7; D gene ambiguous. This CDR3 has 12 residues. Germline CDR1 reads SQVTM; CDR2 reads ANQGSEA. The ends were cut back, 0 bases at V and 2 bases at J, with 5 bases in the middle. CDR3 sequence: CSVEDTTYEQYF. The CDR3 nucleotides read TGCAGCGTTGAAGATACAACCTACGAGCAGTACTTC.

Notes on this clone: Distinct nucleotide sequences in the sample also encode this CDR3. V is TRBV29-1 and J is TRBJ1-2, with TRBD1 identical over 7 bases. This CDR3 has 11 residues. The ends lost 5 bases at V and 7 bases at J; junction bases unmatched: 4. Germline assignment: CDR1 SQVTM and CDR2 ANQGSEA. The CDR3 DNA follows: TGCAGCGTTCGAACAGGGGTTGGCTACACCTTC. Residues: CSVRTGVGYTF.

This chain joins TRBV5-1 and TRBJ2-7, with TRBD2 identical over 7 bases. J lost 7 bases, V lost 4 bases, and 5 bases had no gene match. Looked up from germline, CDR1 is SGHRS and CDR2 is YFSETQ. CDR3 length: 12 residues. CDR3 DNA sequence: TGCGCCAGCAGCCTAACCGGGGGGGAGCAGTACTTC. It yields the protein CASSLTGGEQYF.

The chain combines TRBV28 with TRBJ1-2; no clear D. Germline CDR1 MDHEN, CDR2 SYDVKM. The V and J ends lost 7 bases and 4 bases respectively, with 13 bases between them. The CDR3 spans 13 residues. DNA for the CDR3: TGTGCCAGCACCCACGGATCTCTCTATGGCTACACCTTC. Protein product: CASTHGSLYGYTF.

There are a few counts of this clone. The rearrangement links TRBV10-3 to TRBJ2-7; D might be TRBD2 (7 bases). This CDR3 has 13 amino acids. Germline V lookup: CDR1 ENHRY, CDR2 SYGVKD. Trimming pared 7 bases from V and 0 bases from J, leaving 10 bases between. Here the CDR3 DNA reads TGTGCCATCAAGGGGGGGATCTCCTACGAGCAGTACTTC. It codes for CAIKGGISYEQYF.

The V gene is TRBV11-2, the J gene TRBJ2-7; D call uncertain. The length of the CDR3 is 15 residues. Germline CDR1 SGHAT, CDR2 FQNNGV. V was pared by 2 bases and J by 2 bases, with 13 bases between. The chain's CDR3 is CASSLSGAQTYEQYF. The CDR3, as DNA: TGTGCCAGCAGCTTAAGTGGAGCCCAAACCTACGAGCAGTACTTC. Full variable domain (remainder filled in from reference TRBV11-2 and TRBJ2-7): EAGVAQSPRYKIIEKRQSVAFWCNPISGHATLYWYQQILGQGPKLLIQFQNNGVVDDSQLPKDRFSAERLKGVDSTLKIQPAKLEDSAVYLCASSLSGAQTYEQYFGPGTRLTVT.

This clone has a handful of counts. The chain carries TRBV6-1 and TRBJ2-7; perhaps TRBD2 as D (5 bases). The CDR3 covers 15 residues. The V gene lost 2 bases and the J gene lost 4 bases, with 15 bases spanning the gap. Germline V gene sequence: CDR1 MNHNS, CDR2 SASEGT. The CDR3 region has the DNA TGTGCCAGCAGTGAATACAACGGGGAAATTTACGAGCAGTACTTC. Protein sequence: CASSEYNGEIYEQYF.

The J gene is TRBJ2-7, the V gene TRBV6-6; tentatively, D is TRBD1 (5 bases). CDR3 length: 14 amino acids. Germline V gives CDR1 MNHNY, CDR2 SVGAGI (reference sequence). V shed 6 bases and J shed 3 bases, with 15 bases lying between them. CDR3 in amino acids: CASSQIGQGYEQYF. The DNA for the CDR3 is TGTGCCAGCAGCCAGATAGGTCAGGGCTACGAGCAGTACTTC.

This CDR3 is CASSEQGASYEQYF. The DNA for the CDR3 is TGTGCCAGCAGTGAGCAGGGGGCCTCCTACGAGCAGTACTTC. V gene TRBV6-1 combines with J gene TRBJ2-7, with TRBD1 identical over 8 bases. The CDR3 is 14 amino acids. Germline V gives CDR1 MNHNS, CDR2 SASEGT. V lost 3 bases and J lost 0; bases outside the gene matches: 1.

This clone has a handful of counts. A junction end diverges from the germline sequence, so it may reflect a read error. The chain combines TRBV7-6 with TRBJ2-5; a possible D gene is TRBD2 (6 bases). The germline gives CDR1 SGHVS, CDR2 FNYEAQ. The CDR3 has 13 residues. Here the CDR3 reads CASSLAVQETQYF. The CDR3 nucleotides read TGTGCTAGCAGCTTAGCGGTTCAAGAGACCCAGTACTTC.

The genes are TRBV30 and TRBJ2-7, with a tentative D call TRBD1 (6 bases). The CDR3 contains 14 residues. Trimming stripped 3 bases from V and 2 bases from J, with 14 bases between. The germline V gene encodes CDR1 GTSNPN and CDR2 SVGIG (reference sequence). For the CDR3, the DNA is TGTGCCTGGAGGCGATTGGGGGCGGCCTACGAGCAGTACTTC. The encoded protein is CAWRRLGAAYEQYF.